This T cell receptor beta chain was sequenced in a study of blood T cell repertoires in COVID-19. Study as a whole: Sites across the United States, Italy and Spain contributed samples from acute and convalescent COVID-19. T cells, B-cell-depleted T cells, or PBMCs provided the cDNA or gDNA that served as material.

Source study methods: Amplified reference gene primers provided the basis for estimating nucleated cell counts. This table comes from immunoSEQ multiplex PCR, and its TCRdb copy is limited to in-frame clones, with some not included. V and J calls and clone size are those listed in that table; D and trimming were worked out from the DNA. The repertoire has 350,000 to 450,000 clones, roughly 85% of them found once; the top ten carry around 3.4%. Germline V gene data show CDR1 as SGDLS and CDR2 as YYNGEE. The CDR3 runs 16 residues. Losses at the gene ends were 4 bases for V and 1 base for J; bases not matched to a gene: 10. This clone has just one count.

The chain combines TRBV9 with TRBJ2-5, with TRBD2 matching over 7 bases. The source material was peripheral blood. The source is a woman aged 18-29 years with acute or convalescent COVID-19. CDR3 in amino acids: CASSPSIGGSQETQYF. The CDR3, as DNA: TGTGCCAGCAGCCCGTCAATCGGGGGGTCCCAAGAGACCCAGTACTTC.